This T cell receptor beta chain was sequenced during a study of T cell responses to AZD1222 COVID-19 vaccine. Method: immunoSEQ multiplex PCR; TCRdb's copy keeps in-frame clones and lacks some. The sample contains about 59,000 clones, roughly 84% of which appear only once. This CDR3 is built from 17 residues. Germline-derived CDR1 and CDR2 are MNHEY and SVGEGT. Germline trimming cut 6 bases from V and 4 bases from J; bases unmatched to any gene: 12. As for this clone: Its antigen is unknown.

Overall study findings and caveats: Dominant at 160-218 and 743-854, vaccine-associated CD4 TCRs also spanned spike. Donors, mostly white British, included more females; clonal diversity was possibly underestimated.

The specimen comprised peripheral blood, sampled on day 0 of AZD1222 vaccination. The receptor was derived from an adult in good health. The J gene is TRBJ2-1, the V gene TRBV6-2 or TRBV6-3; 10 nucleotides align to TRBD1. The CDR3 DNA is TGTGCCAGCAGCTATACGTTAGGGACAGGGGATTACAATGAGCAGTTCTTC. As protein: CASSYTLGTGDYNEQFF.